Given below is one T cell receptor (beta chain) in context. The data derive from a study of blood T cell repertoires in COVID-19. Libraries were prepared by immunoSEQ multiplex PCR; TCRdb keeps only in-frame clonotypes and omits some of them. Of 300,000 to 400,000 clones listed, 88% are singletons. This CDR3 has 17 residues. Germline V gene lookup returns CDR1 SGHTA and CDR2 FQGNSA. With 0 bases clipped from V and 3 bases from J, the junction kept 5 bases outside the gene matches. The chain combines TRBV7-2 with TRBJ1-6, with TRBD1 matching over 7 bases. What was sequenced was PBMCs or T cells enriched from blood (not recorded which). The clonotype comes from a woman aged 18-29 years who had recovered from COVID-19. The CDR3 reads CASSLALQGNYNSPLHF. The CDR3 nucleotides are TGTGCCAGCAGCTTAGCTTTACAGGGGAACTATAATTCACCCCTCCACTTT.